The 14 T cell receptor beta chains below were found in one sample sequenced in a study of cytomegalovirus exposure and HLA in healthy donors. The PCR made use of 60 Vbeta and 13 Jbeta primers. Only in-frame clones appear in the TCRdb table, and some are missing; sequencing was by immunoSEQ multiplex PCR. The sample has around 130,000 clones, approximately 84% seen once. The sequencing sample was made of PBMCs. These receptors were obtained from a boy younger than 10 in good health and CMV-seronegative.

The rearrangement uses TRBV14 and TRBJ2-1, with a weak D call TRBD1 (6 bases). V was trimmed by 1 base and J by 6 bases, leaving 13 bases between them. This CDR3 contains 15 residues. Germline V gives CDR1 SGHDN, CDR2 FVKESK. The CDR3, as DNA: TGTGCCAGCAGCCAAGCACAGGGAGTAGGCAATGAGCAGTTCTTC. Its translation is CASSQAQGVGNEQFF.

The chain joins TRBV7-9 to TRBJ1-5, with D possibly being TRBD1 (6 bases). This CDR3 is 16 amino acids long. The V and J ends lost 1 base and 4 bases respectively, with 14 bases between them. Per germline, CDR1 SEHNR and CDR2 FQNEAQ (reference sequence). The CDR3 sequence: CASSLVGRGGNQPQHF. The CDR3 nucleotides are TGTGCCAGCAGCTTAGTGGGCAGGGGAGGGAATCAGCCCCAGCATTTT.

J is TRBJ1-5 and V is TRBV28; D is perhaps TRBD1 (5 bases). CDR1 and CDR2 (germline): MDHEN, SYDVKM. The CDR3 has 15 amino acids. Deletions cut 5 bases from V and 7 bases from J, with 18 bases between. The CDR3 DNA sequence: TGTGCCAGCAGTCCCCAACGGCAGGGTCCGCAGCCCCAGCATTTT. It codes for CASSPQRQGPQPQHF.

This chain links TRBV11-3 with TRBJ2-7; tentative D call: TRBD1 (5 bases). The V gene's germline CDR1 is SGHNT and CDR2 YENEEA. The V gene lost 3 bases and the J gene lost 6 bases, with 12 bases spanning the gap. This CDR3 contains 13 residues. In DNA form, the CDR3 reads TGTGCCAGCAGCTTTAGAAGGGGTGGCGAGCAGTACTTC. It translates to CASSFRRGGEQYF.

The chain is built from TRBV19 and TRBJ2-2; 7 nucleotides agree with TRBD2. This CDR3 is built from 16 residues. In germline, CDR1 is LNHDA, CDR2 SQIVND (reference sequence). With 5 bases clipped from V and 0 bases from J, the junction kept 6 bases outside the gene matches. CDR3 coding DNA: TGTGCCAGTAGTGTTACTAGCGCGACGAACACCGGGGAGCTGTTTTTT. Protein: CASSVTSATNTGELFF.

The chain has TRBV30 and TRBJ2-1; D is perhaps TRBD2 (7 bases). The germline V gene has CDR1 GTSNPN and CDR2 SVGIG (reference sequence). The length of the CDR3 is 13 residues. The V end lost 5 bases, the J end lost 8 bases, and 16 bases lay between the germline ends. CDR3 region: CAWHSRGPYEQFF. The DNA for the CDR3 is TGTGCCTGGCATTCGCGGGGGCCCTATGAGCAGTTCTTC.

In its sample, this clone was seen once. The rearrangement uses TRBV4-3 and TRBJ2-7; D may be TRBD1 (6 bases). Germline-derived CDR1 and CDR2 are LGHNA and YSLEER. Trimming left V 2 bases short and J 0 bases short, with 14 bases between. This CDR3 is built from 16 residues. CDR3 in amino acids: CASSQSRQAPSYEQYF. The CDR3 nucleotides are TGCGCCAGCAGCCAAAGTCGACAGGCCCCCTCCTACGAGCAGTACTTC.

The CDR3 DNA reads TGCGCCAGCAGCCTACGGGGACTAGCGGACGGGGCCAACGTCCTGACTTTC. Protein: CASSLRGLADGANVLTF. V usage is TRBV5-1 and J usage is TRBJ2-6, with TRBD2 matching 11 bases. V lost 4 bases and J lost 4; bases outside the gene matches: 7. This CDR3 has 17 amino acids. Germline V gene sequence: CDR1 SGHRS, CDR2 YFSETQ.

The chain is built from TRBV7-9 and TRBJ2-5, with 7 bases identical to TRBD1. CDR1 and CDR2 (germline): SEHNR, FQNEAQ (reference sequence). This CDR3 comprises 18 residues. V gave up 3 bases and J gave up 5 bases; unmatched junction bases: 18. The CDR3 sequence is CASSFRPRQGKVGETQYF. CDR3 DNA: TGTGCCAGCAGCTTCAGGCCAAGACAGGGAAAGGTGGGGGAGACCCAGTACTTC.

The rearrangement uses TRBV29-1 and TRBJ1-2; 8 nucleotides agree with TRBD1. The CDR3 covers 11 residues. The V gene's germline CDR1 is SQVTM and CDR2 ANQGSEA. CDR3 loop: CSLGQGVGYTF. The CDR3 coding sequence is TGCAGTCTCGGACAGGGAGTTGGCTACACCTTC.

The chain carries TRBV11-2 and TRBJ1-1; D is ambiguous. CDR3 length: 13 amino acids. V lost 0 bases and J lost 2, with 4 bases in between. From germline, CDR1 is SGHAT and CDR2 FQNNGV. DNA of the CDR3: TGTGCCAGCAGCTTAGAGAGAAACACTGAAGCTTTCTTT. Amino acid sequence: CASSLERNTEAFF.

This chain joins TRBV19 and TRBJ2-1, with 8 bases matching TRBD2. CDR3 length equals 13 residues. Germline V gene lookup returns CDR1 LNHDA and CDR2 SQIVND (reference sequence). Germline trimming cut 7 bases from V and 3 bases from J; bases unmatched to any gene: 2. The CDR3 is CASKAGVYNEQFF. In DNA form, the CDR3 reads TGTGCCAGTAAAGCGGGAGTCTACAATGAGCAGTTCTTC.

The chain is built from TRBV29-1 and TRBJ2-5, with a tentative D call TRBD2 (6 bases). CDR1 SQVTM and CDR2 ANQGSEA come from the germline V gene. V was shortened by 3 bases and J by 7 bases, with 9 bases between the two germline ends. CDR3 size: 11 residues. The CDR3 sequence is CSVEAGRTQYF. As DNA, the CDR3 is TGCAGCGTTGAGGCGGGGAGGACCCAGTACTTC.

This clone has only a few counts. The chain carries TRBV4-3 and TRBJ2-1, with 10 bases identical to TRBD2. J was trimmed by 1 base and V by 0 bases; bases with no gene match: 0. The CDR3 runs 16 residues. Germline V lookup: CDR1 LGHNA, CDR2 YSLEER. CDR3 amino acids: CASSQDSGGSYNEQFF. The CDR3 DNA reads TGCGCCAGCAGCCAAGATAGCGGGGGGTCCTACAATGAGCAGTTCTTC.